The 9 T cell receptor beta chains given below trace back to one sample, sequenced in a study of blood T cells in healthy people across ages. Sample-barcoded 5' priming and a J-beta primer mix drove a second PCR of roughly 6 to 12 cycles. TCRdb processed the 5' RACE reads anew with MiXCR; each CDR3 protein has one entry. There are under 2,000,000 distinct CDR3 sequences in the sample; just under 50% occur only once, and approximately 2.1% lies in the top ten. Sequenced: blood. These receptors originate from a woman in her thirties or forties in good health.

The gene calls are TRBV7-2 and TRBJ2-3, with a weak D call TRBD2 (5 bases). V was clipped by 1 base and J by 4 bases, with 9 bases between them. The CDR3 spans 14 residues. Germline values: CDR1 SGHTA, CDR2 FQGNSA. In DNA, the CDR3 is TGTGCCAGCAGCTTAGTAGGGAGCTCAGATACGCAGTATTTT. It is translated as CASSLVGSSDTQYF.

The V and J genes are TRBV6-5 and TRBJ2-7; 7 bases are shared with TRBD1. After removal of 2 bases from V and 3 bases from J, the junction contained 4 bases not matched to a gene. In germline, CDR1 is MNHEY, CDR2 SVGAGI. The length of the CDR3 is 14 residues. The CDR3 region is CASSYGQEVYEQYF. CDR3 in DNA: TGTGCCAGCAGTTACGGACAGGAGGTCTACGAGCAGTACTTC.

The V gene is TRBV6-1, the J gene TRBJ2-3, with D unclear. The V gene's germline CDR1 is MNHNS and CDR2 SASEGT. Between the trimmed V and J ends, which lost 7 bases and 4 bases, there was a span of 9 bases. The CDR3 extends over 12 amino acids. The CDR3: CASNIGPDTQYF. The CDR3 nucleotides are TGTGCCAGCAATATAGGCCCAGATACGCAGTATTTT.

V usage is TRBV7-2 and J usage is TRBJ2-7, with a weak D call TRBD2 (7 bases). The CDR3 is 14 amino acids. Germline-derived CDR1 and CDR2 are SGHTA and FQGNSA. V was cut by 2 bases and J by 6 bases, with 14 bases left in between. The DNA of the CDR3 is TGTGCCAGCAGCTTAAAGGGAGGGGGATTCGAGCAGTACTTC. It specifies CASSLKGGGFEQYF.

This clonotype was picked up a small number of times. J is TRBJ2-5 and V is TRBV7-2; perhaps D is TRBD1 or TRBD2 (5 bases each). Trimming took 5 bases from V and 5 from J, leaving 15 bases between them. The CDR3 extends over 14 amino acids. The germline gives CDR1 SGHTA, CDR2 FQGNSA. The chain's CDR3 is CASSPTGPGETQYF. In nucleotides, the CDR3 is TGTGCCAGCAGCCCCACAGGCCCGGGGGAGACCCAGTACTTC.

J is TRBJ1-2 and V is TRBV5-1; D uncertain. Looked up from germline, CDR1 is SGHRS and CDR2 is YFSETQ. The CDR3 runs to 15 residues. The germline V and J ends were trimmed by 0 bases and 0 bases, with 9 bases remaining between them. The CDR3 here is CASSLESAPNYGYTF. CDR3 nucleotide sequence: TGCGCCAGCAGCTTGGAGTCAGCACCTAACTATGGCTACACCTTC.

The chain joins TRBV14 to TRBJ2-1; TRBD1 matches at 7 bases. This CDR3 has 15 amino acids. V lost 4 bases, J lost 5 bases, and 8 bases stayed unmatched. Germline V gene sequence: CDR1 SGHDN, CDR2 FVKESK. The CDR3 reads CASSPRGRVNNEQFF. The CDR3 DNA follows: TGTGCCAGCAGCCCGAGGGGGCGGGTAAACAATGAGCAGTTCTTC.

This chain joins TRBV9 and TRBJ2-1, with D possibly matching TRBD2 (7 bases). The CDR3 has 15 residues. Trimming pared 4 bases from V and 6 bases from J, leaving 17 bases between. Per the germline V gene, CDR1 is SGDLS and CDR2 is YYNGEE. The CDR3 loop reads CASSLGGGSSNEQFF. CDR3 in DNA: TGTGCCAGCAGCCTTGGGGGGGGCTCTAGCAATGAGCAGTTCTTC.

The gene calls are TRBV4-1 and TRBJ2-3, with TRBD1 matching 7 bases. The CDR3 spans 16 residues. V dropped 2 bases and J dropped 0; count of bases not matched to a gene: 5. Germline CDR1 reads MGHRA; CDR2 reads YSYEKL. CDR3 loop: CASSQQGVPSTDTQYF. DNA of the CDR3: TGCGCCAGCAGCCAACAGGGGGTCCCTAGCACAGATACGCAGTATTTT.